The next 14 T cell receptor beta chains were all read from a single sample in a study of shared clonotypes between healthy human individuals. Only in-frame clones appear in the TCRdb table, and some are missing; sequencing was by immunoSEQ multiplex PCR. Of more than 600,000 clones detected, 90% to 95% appear once; the ten largest clones hold 24%. CD8 cells classed as naive were CD45RO-negative and positively selected for CCR7, excluding terminally differentiated effector memory CD45RA+ cells. Sequenced sample: naive CD8+ T cells sorted from blood. These receptors all stem from a man younger than 40 in good health.

This clone was seen a few times. The chain couples TRBV27 to TRBJ1-5; D call uncertain. This CDR3 contains 15 residues. Germline V gene sequence: CDR1 MNHEY, CDR2 SMNVEV (reference sequence). Trimming pared 3 bases from V and 7 bases from J, leaving 16 bases between. CDR3 in DNA: TGTGCCAGCAGTTTGAGGGTACCCCCGGGGCAGCCCCAGCATTTT. This codes for CASSLRVPPGQPQHF.

The chain joins TRBV6-6 to TRBJ2-1; the D gene is possibly TRBD2 (6 bases). Germline loops: CDR1 MNHNY, CDR2 SVGAGI (reference sequence). V lost 6 bases to trimming and J lost 8 bases, with 17 bases between them. This CDR3 has 14 residues. The CDR3, as DNA: TGTGCCAGCAGCTTTACTAGCAGTAAGGATGAGCAGTTCTTC. Amino acid sequence: CASSFTSSKDEQFF.

This chain joins TRBV7-9 and TRBJ1-4, with D unclear. The CDR3 runs to 13 residues. Germline lookup yields CDR1 SEHNR and CDR2 FQNEAQ (reference sequence). The V gene lost 1 base and the J gene lost 12 bases, with 12 bases spanning the gap. The DNA of the CDR3 is TGTGCCAGCAGCTTAGTTTTTGGCGAGGAACTGTTTTTT. Translated: CASSLVFGEELFF.

About this clone itself: One junction end does not reproduce the germline sequence, and a read error may be involved. The V call is TRBV6-6, the J call TRBJ1-3; TRBD1 is a possible D gene (5 bases). The germline gives CDR1 MNHNY, CDR2 SVGAGI (reference sequence). This CDR3 contains 13 residues. CDR3 coding DNA: TGTGCCAGCAGTTCGTCCACTGGGGCAGGGTCGGATTTT. Amino acids: CASSSSTGAGSDF.

Note on this clone: Other DNA sequences of this sample code for an identical CDR3. The rearrangement uses TRBV5-1 and TRBJ2-5; TRBD1 matches at 11 bases. J was trimmed by 3 bases and V by 4 bases; bases with no gene match: 2. Per the germline V gene, CDR1 is SGHRS and CDR2 is YFSETQ. This CDR3 comprises 14 residues. Written as DNA, the CDR3 is TGCGCCAGCAGCCTGGGACAGGGGGAAGAGACCCAGTACTTC. It is translated as CASSLGQGEETQYF.

This chain connects TRBV5-1 to TRBJ1-1, with D maybe TRBD1 (5 bases). V was clipped by 3 bases and J by 2 bases, with 11 bases between them. Germline V gene lookup returns CDR1 SGHRS and CDR2 YFSETQ. The CDR3 loop spans 14 amino acids. CDR3: CASSSGRINTEAFF. Here the CDR3 DNA reads TGCGCCAGCAGCTCGGGACGGATAAACACTGAAGCTTTCTTT.

The chain is built from TRBV7-8 and TRBJ2-7, with a weak D call TRBD2 (5 bases). CDR1 and CDR2 from the germline V gene are SGHVS and FQNEAQ. This CDR3 spans 13 amino acids. Trimming left V 6 bases short and J 0 bases short, with 9 bases between. The CDR3 DNA follows: TGTGCCAGCAGACGGGGTAGCTCCTACGAGCAGTACTTC. Its protein product is CASRRGSSYEQYF.

The rearrangement uses TRBV29-1 and TRBJ2-3; D not resolved. CDR1 and CDR2 (germline): SQVTM, ANQGSEA. V shed 0 bases and J shed 9 bases, with 19 bases lying between them. This CDR3 has 15 residues. The CDR3 nucleotides are TGCAGCGTTGAAGATCTTATGACTGAGGTGGAAACGCAGTATTTT. Protein: CSVEDLMTEVETQYF.

The chain is built from TRBV10-3 and TRBJ2-5; 8 bases are a match to TRBD1. The CDR3 totals 15 residues. Per germline, CDR1 ENHRY and CDR2 SYGVKD. V dropped 2 bases and J dropped 5; count of bases not matched to a gene: 7. The CDR3 loop reads CAISEAQGAGETQYF. Written as DNA, the CDR3 is TGTGCCATCAGTGAGGCTCAGGGGGCGGGCGAGACCCAGTACTTC.

The chain uses TRBV2 and TRBJ2-7; D may be TRBD1 or TRBD2 (5 bases each). CDR3 length: 14 amino acids. V lost 5 bases, J lost 0 bases, and 11 bases lay in between. Germline V gene sequence: CDR1 SNHLY, CDR2 FYNNEI. CDR3 region: CASSRTRGSYEQYF. The CDR3 coding sequence is TGTGCCAGCAGTCGGACGAGGGGCTCCTACGAGCAGTACTTC.

J is TRBJ2-2 and V is TRBV5-5; 15 bases line up with TRBD2. V was pared by 5 bases and J by 5 bases, with 10 bases of the junction left unmatched. This CDR3 spans 18 amino acids. Germline V gene lookup returns CDR1 SGHKS and CDR2 YYEKEE (reference sequence). This CDR3 is CASRGTSGRKEMTGELFF. The CDR3 DNA reads as TGTGCCAGCAGGGGGACTAGCGGGAGGAAGGAGATGACCGGGGAGCTGTTTTTT.

The chain uses TRBV27 and TRBJ2-1; no definite D call. The length of the CDR3 is 14 residues. Germline CDR1 MNHEY, CDR2 SMNVEV (reference sequence). V lost 2 bases to trimming and J lost 3 bases, with 8 bases between them. The CDR3 spells CASSLLEDYNEQFF. The CDR3 DNA follows: TGTGCCAGCAGTTTACTTGAGGACTACAATGAGCAGTTCTTC.

This rearrangement joins TRBV7-2 to TRBJ1-1; D gene uncertain. Trimming took off 5 bases at V and 1 base at J, with 8 bases between the two ends. The CDR3 totals 13 residues. Germline V gives CDR1 SGHTA, CDR2 FQGNSA. CDR3 bases: TGTGCCAGCAGCACCTCCGGGAACACTGAAGCTTTCTTT. Its protein is CASSTSGNTEAFF.

The rearrangement joins TRBV27 to TRBJ1-1, with TRBD1 as a possible D gene (5 bases). Germline V gene data show CDR1 as MNHEY and CDR2 as SMNVEV (reference sequence). V lost 4 bases and J 8 bases, leaving 11 bases between the germline ends. This CDR3 contains 12 residues. The CDR3 nucleotides are TGTGCCAGCAGTTCTCAGGGACCCGAAGCTTTCTTT. Translated, it gives CASSSQGPEAFF.